A single sample is the source of the 15 T cell receptor beta chains below, sequenced in a study of T cells in localized non-small cell lung cancer (TCRdb year 2020). The protocol used for the library was the immunoSEQ multiplex PCR assay. What TCRdb holds here is the immuneACCESS table cut down to in-frame rearrangements. Part of the clones is not present; checked against another copy, under half of the missing clones reflect an unresolved V gene, and the others are unexplained. The sample table records roughly 58,000 clones; roughly 79% of these occur just once. The ten largest clones take up under 5% of the sample. The sample in question was PBMCs, obtained before any cancer treatment. The receptors originated from a man aged 35-75 years with stage II lung adenocarcinoma.

The gene calls are TRBV5-6 and TRBJ2-5, with 8 bases fitting TRBD1. The junction had 7 bases not matched to a gene; V was cut back by 1 base and J by 5 bases. The length of the CDR3 is 15 residues. CDR1 is SGHDT and CDR2 is YYEEEE in the germline V gene. The CDR3 DNA is TGTGCCAGCAGCTTGCGCGCAGGGGGCGCGGAGACCCAGTACTTC. Amino acids: CASSLRAGGAETQYF.

The chain couples TRBV25-1 to TRBJ1-2, with 8 bases aligning to TRBD1. V lost 1 base, J lost 6 bases, and 4 bases stayed unmatched. CDR3 length equals 14 residues. The germline gives CDR1 MGHDK, CDR2 SYGVNS. This CDR3 reads CASSEFGQGDGYTF. DNA of the CDR3: TGTGCCAGCAGTGAATTTGGACAGGGTGATGGCTACACCTTC.

The chain joins TRBV6-4 to TRBJ2-1; a possible D gene is TRBD2 (5 bases). The CDR3 consists of 13 residues. Germline V CDR1 and CDR2: MRHNA, SNTAGT. V dropped 2 bases and J dropped 6 bases, with 8 bases sitting between them. The CDR3 DNA reads TGTGCCAGCAGTGACGGGAGCTTCAATGAGCAGTTCTTC. Protein sequence: CASSDGSFNEQFF.

The rearrangement joins TRBV5-6 to TRBJ1-2, with a tentative D call TRBD1 (6 bases). V was cut by 5 bases and J by 2 bases, with 16 bases left in between. CDR1 is SGHDT, CDR2 YYEEEE, per germline. The CDR3 has 15 residues. CDR3 amino acids: CASRRFNRENYGYTF. The CDR3 DNA is TGTGCCAGCAGAAGATTCAACAGGGAGAACTATGGCTACACCTTC.

This clone was seen only a few times. The CDR3 region is CASSPLGTPEGGYTF. DNA for the CDR3: TGTGCCAGCTCACCACTCGGGACACCTGAAGGTGGCTACACCTTC. V usage is TRBV18 and J usage is TRBJ1-2; D perhaps matches TRBD1 (6 bases). Germline V gene lookup returns CDR1 KGHSH and CDR2 LQKENI. V was cut by 1 base and J by 7 bases, with 16 bases left in between. CDR3 length: 15 residues.

CDR3 protein: CASSVGGGPSVETQYF. The CDR3, as DNA: TGTGCCAGCAGCGTCGGGGGAGGGCCCTCGGTGGAGACCCAGTACTTC. This chain joins TRBV9 and TRBJ2-5; 7 bases map to TRBD2. Losses at the gene ends were 2 bases for V and 5 bases for J; bases not matched to a gene: 12. The germline gives CDR1 SGDLS, CDR2 YYNGEE. This CDR3 contains 16 residues. The full variable domain, completed using reference TRBV9 and TRBJ2-5, is DSGVTQTPKHLITATGQRVTLRCSPRSGDLSVYWYQQSLDQGLQFLIQYYNGEERAKGNILERFSAQQFPDLHSELNLSSLELGDSALYFCASSVGGGPSVETQYFGPGTRLLVL.

V usage is TRBV9 and J usage is TRBJ1-3; TRBD1 is a possible D gene (5 bases). V lost 0 bases to trimming and J lost 9 bases, with 10 bases between them. Germline-derived CDR1 and CDR2 are SGDLS and YYNGEE. The length of the CDR3 is 13 residues. The CDR3 nucleotides read TGTGCCAGCAGCGTAGAGACAGCTCCCACCATATATTTT. Amino acids: CASSVETAPTIYF.

This clone occurred a few times. The rearrangement joins TRBV19 to TRBJ2-7; possible D gene TRBD1, 6 bases. The CDR3 has 14 amino acids. Looked up from germline, CDR1 is LNHDA and CDR2 is SQIVND (reference sequence). The ends were cut back, 7 bases at V and 5 bases at J, with 18 bases in the middle. CDR3 protein: CASTSGAGYNEQYF. The CDR3, as DNA: TGTGCCAGTACCTCAGGGGCCGGGTACAACGAGCAGTACTTC.

The rearrangement links TRBV7-9 to TRBJ2-2; D not certain. From germline, CDR1 is SEHNR and CDR2 FQNEAQ (reference sequence). This CDR3 region has 12 residues. V gave up 5 bases and J gave up 6 bases, with 7 bases separating them. In nucleotides, the CDR3 is TGTGCCAGCAGCCCTTCCCCCGGGGAGCTGTTTTTT. This sequence encodes CASSPSPGELFF.

V and J are TRBV5-1 and TRBJ1-2; D is uncertain. The CDR3 covers 15 residues. V shed 5 bases and J shed 4 bases, with 18 bases lying between them. Per the germline V gene, CDR1 is SGHRS and CDR2 is YFSETQ. The CDR3 nucleotides are TGCGCCAGCAGTCAATCACCCCGGGAGGTCTATGGCTACACCTTC. Translating it yields CASSQSPREVYGYTF.

The chain employs TRBV4-1 and TRBJ1-1; possible D gene TRBD1, 5 bases. Trimming took off 1 base at V and 8 bases at J, with 14 bases between the two ends. CDR3 length equals 14 residues. Germline lookup yields CDR1 MGHRA and CDR2 YSYEKL. CDR3 DNA: TGCGCCAGCAGCCAAGTCAGAGGAGGGGAGGAAGCTTTCTTT. Its protein is CASSQVRGGEEAFF.

The J gene is TRBJ2-2, the V gene TRBV25-1, with no clear D. Germline V gene data show CDR1 as MGHDK and CDR2 as SYGVNS. Trimming left V 6 bases short and J 3 bases short, with 8 bases between. The CDR3 runs to 13 residues. The chain's CDR3 is CASRPLDTGELFF. CDR3 nucleotide sequence: TGTGCCAGCAGACCTTTAGACACCGGGGAGCTGTTTTTT. The whole variable domain, filled in from reference TRBV25-1 and TRBJ2-2, reads EADIYQTPRYLVIGTGKKITLECSQTMGHDKMYWYQQDPGMELHLIHYSYGVNSTEKGDLSSESTVSRIRTEHFPLTLESARPSHTSQYLCASRPLDTGELFFGEGSRLTVL.

The chain joins TRBV5-5 to TRBJ2-5, with 10 nucleotides matching TRBD2. In germline, CDR1 is SGHKS, CDR2 YYEKEE (reference sequence). The CDR3 length is 18 residues. The trim removed 4 bases at V and 3 bases at J, leaving 15 bases unmatched. The CDR3 is CASSKRRPSGRAEETQYF. The DNA of the CDR3 is TGTGCCAGCAGCAAGCGGCGCCCAAGCGGGAGGGCCGAAGAGACCCAGTACTTC. Full variable domain (remainder filled in from reference TRBV5-5 and TRBJ2-5): DAGVTQSPTHLIKTRGQQVTLRCSPISGHKSVSWYQQVLGQGPQFIFQYYEKEERGRGNFPDRFSARQFPNYSSELNVNALLLGDSALYLCASSKRRPSGRAEETQYFGPGTRLLVL.

The chain has TRBV5-4 and TRBJ2-2; D perhaps matches TRBD2 (6 bases). Trimming took off 0 bases at V and 3 bases at J, with 12 bases between the two ends. Germline lookup yields CDR1 SGHNT and CDR2 YYREEE (reference sequence). The CDR3 is made up of 16 amino acids. The CDR3 DNA reads TGTGCCAGCAGCTTGGTTGGAGGGTCGGACACCGGGGAGCTGTTTTTT. Amino acids: CASSLVGGSDTGELFF.

This clone was seen only a few times. This chain joins TRBV4-1 and TRBJ2-1, with 7 bases that match TRBD2. The CDR3 spans 17 residues. Germline V CDR1 and CDR2: MGHRA, YSYEKL. J lost 3 bases, V lost 5 bases, and 13 bases had no gene match. Here the CDR3 reads CASSASSGLLYYNEQFF. The CDR3 DNA reads as TGCGCCAGCAGCGCCTCTAGCGGTCTACTTTACTACAATGAGCAGTTCTTC.